Each of the 25 T cell receptor beta chains below was sequenced from the same sample in a study of blood T cell repertoires in COVID-19. The protocol was immunoSEQ multiplex PCR, while the TCRdb copy is restricted to in-frame clones and leaves out a portion. The top ten clones hold about 1.7% of a sample with almost 400,000 clones, just under 90% of them seen once. Source material: PBMCs or T cells enriched from blood (not recorded which). The source is a woman younger than 45 who had recovered from COVID-19.

DNA of the CDR3: TGTGCCAGTAGTGTTGGACAGGGGAATAATTCACCCCTCCACTTT. This translates into CASSVGQGNNSPLHF. The V and J genes are TRBV19 and TRBJ1-6; TRBD1 matches 9 bases. The CDR3 extends over 15 amino acids. The J segment lost 5 bases and the V segment lost 5 bases, leaving 4 bases of the junction unmatched. Germline CDR1 LNHDA, CDR2 SQIVND (reference sequence).

The chain has TRBV7-8 and TRBJ1-2; 7 bases agree with TRBD1. Germline V CDR1 and CDR2: SGHVS, FQNEAQ. V was clipped by 5 bases and J by 8 bases; unmatched bases: 11. The CDR3 covers 14 residues. The DNA for the CDR3 is TGTGCCAGCAGCCGAGACAGGGCTCAGGTCGGCTACACCTTC. It codes for CASSRDRAQVGYTF.

The chain recombines TRBV11-2 with TRBJ1-5; D is uncertain. The CDR3 has 13 amino acids. Germline V CDR1 and CDR2: SGHAT, FQNNGV. Trimming took 2 bases from V and 6 from J, leaving 8 bases between them. DNA of the CDR3: TGTGCCAGCAGCTTAACGGCGGGTCAGCCCCAGCATTTT. This translates into CASSLTAGQPQHF.

This chain links TRBV11-2 with TRBJ1-1, with D possibly TRBD1 on 6 matching bases. The CDR3 runs to 15 residues. The ends were cut back, 5 bases at V and 0 bases at J, with 13 bases in the middle. The germline V gene encodes CDR1 SGHAT and CDR2 FQNNGV. In DNA form, the CDR3 reads TGTGCCAGCAGCCCCTTTGACAGGCTGAACACTGAAGCTTTCTTT. Translation: CASSPFDRLNTEAFF.

The chain recombines TRBV11-1 with TRBJ1-1; 8 bases align to TRBD1. Germline V lookup: CDR1 SGHAT, CDR2 FQDESV (reference sequence). The CDR3 loop spans 14 amino acids. V was clipped by 1 base and J by 11 bases; unmatched bases: 9. The CDR3 DNA reads as TGTGCCAGCAGCTTAGAAGCCACAGGGGGTTCTGCTTTCTTT. Its protein is CASSLEATGGSAFF.

This chain connects TRBV5-1 to TRBJ2-7; 8 nucleotides agree with TRBD2. The CDR3 contains 15 residues. V lost 4 bases, J lost 4 bases, and 10 bases stayed unmatched. Looked up from germline, CDR1 is SGHRS and CDR2 is YFSETQ. DNA of the CDR3: TGCGCCAGCAGCCGGGAGGGGAGCAGAGCGTACGAGCAGTACTTC. Its translation: CASSREGSRAYEQYF.

This clone has a handful of counts. The chain combines TRBV18 with TRBJ1-2, with 11 nucleotides matching TRBD1. From germline, CDR1 is KGHSH and CDR2 LQKENI. The CDR3 runs to 15 residues. The junction had 6 bases not matched to a gene; V was cut back by 1 base and J by 8 bases. This chain's CDR3 is CASSPQGQGAIGYTF. The CDR3 region has the DNA TGTGCCAGCTCACCACAAGGACAGGGGGCAATAGGCTACACCTTC.

The chain is built from TRBV12-5 and TRBJ2-5; D might be TRBD1 (6 bases). Deletions cut 2 bases from V and 0 bases from J, with 19 bases between. Germline CDR1 and CDR2: LGHNT and FRNRAP. The CDR3 extends over 18 amino acids. The CDR3 is CASGLLGQPERYQETQYF. In nucleotides, the CDR3 is TGTGCTAGTGGTTTGCTGGGACAACCGGAGAGGTACCAAGAGACCCAGTACTTC. Variable domain in full (rest from reference TRBV12-5 and TRBJ2-5): DARVTQTPRHKVTEMGQEVTMRCQPILGHNTVFWYRQTMMQGLELLAYFRNRAPLDDSGMPKDRFSAEMPDATLATLKIQPSEPRDSAVYFCASGLLGQPERYQETQYFGPGTRLLVL.

The chain links TRBV7-4 to TRBJ1-1; D may be TRBD1 (6 bases). Germline loops: CDR1 SGHVT, CDR2 SQSDAQ. V gave up 4 bases and J gave up 0 bases, with 12 bases separating them. The CDR3 is 15 amino acids. As DNA, the CDR3 is TGTGCCAGCAGCTCCTCCGGGACAATGAACACTGAAGCTTTCTTT. This codes for CASSSSGTMNTEAFF.

The V gene is TRBV6-5, the J gene TRBJ1-6, with D hard to call. Germline CDR1 and CDR2: MNHEY and SVGAGI. CDR3 length: 16 residues. The V gene lost 2 bases and the J gene lost 6 bases, with 14 bases spanning the gap. CDR3 residues: CASSYAIRSGNSPLHF. In DNA form, the CDR3 reads TGTGCCAGCAGTTACGCTATTCGGTCGGGTAATTCACCCCTCCACTTT.

The rearrangement uses TRBV2 and TRBJ2-2; 7 bases are shared with TRBD1. V was clipped by 7 bases and J by 1 base; unmatched bases: 3. There are 14 residues in the CDR3. The germline V gene has CDR1 SNHLY and CDR2 FYNNEI. This CDR3 reads CASMGQRNTGELFF. As DNA, the CDR3 is TGTGCCAGCATGGGACAGAGGAACACCGGGGAGCTGTTTTTT.

The chain recombines TRBV27 with TRBJ1-6; a weak D match, TRBD1 (6 bases). Trimming cost V 4 bases and J 8 bases, with 12 bases left between them. The germline CDR1 and CDR2 sequences are MNHEY and SMNVEV (reference sequence). The CDR3 has 14 residues. The CDR3 spells CASSYLDRYSPLHF. The CDR3, as DNA: TGTGCCAGCAGTTACTTGGACAGATATTCACCCCTCCACTTT.

The V gene is TRBV5-1, the J gene TRBJ1-1, with D hard to call. V was cut by 4 bases and J by 5 bases, with 12 bases left in between. The CDR3 consists of 13 residues. Germline V lookup: CDR1 SGHRS, CDR2 YFSETQ. CDR3 bases: TGCGCCAGCAGCCCGGGGTGGGAGACTGAAGCTTTCTTT. This translates into CASSPGWETEAFF.

The chain couples TRBV2 to TRBJ1-3; D call uncertain. Per the germline V gene, CDR1 is SNHLY and CDR2 is FYNNEI. The V end was cut by 6 bases, the J end by 1 base, with 10 bases between. The CDR3 spans 14 residues. The CDR3 loop reads CASSIYRSGNTIYF. The CDR3 coding sequence is TGTGCCAGCAGCATCTATCGATCTGGAAACACCATATATTTT.

The chain links TRBV19 to TRBJ2-3; 10 bases map to TRBD2. Germline lookup yields CDR1 LNHDA and CDR2 SQIVND (reference sequence). The V and J ends lost 3 bases and 3 bases, in that order; junction bases with no gene match: 6. The length of the CDR3 is 16 residues. DNA for the CDR3: TGTGCCAGTAGTATGTTTCCTAGCGGGAGAACAGATACGCAGTATTTT. Translating gives CASSMFPSGRTDTQYF.

J is TRBJ2-1 and V is TRBV28; 9 bases map to TRBD1. The trim removed 6 bases at V and 9 bases at J, leaving 12 bases unmatched. The CDR3 loop spans 15 amino acids. The germline CDR1 and CDR2 sequences are MDHEN and SYDVKM. CDR3 protein: CASSPGTGSFGEQFF. DNA of the CDR3: TGTGCCAGCAGCCCCGGGACAGGGTCTTTCGGTGAGCAGTTCTTC. Full variable domain (outside the CDR3, taken from reference TRBV28 and TRBJ2-1): DVKVTQSSRYLVKRTGEKVFLECVQDMDHENMFWYRQDPGLGLRLIYFSYDVKMKEKGDIPEGYSVSREKKERFSLILESASTNQTSMYLCASSPGTGSFGEQFFGPGTRLTVL.

The V gene is TRBV7-2, the J gene TRBJ1-1; D might be TRBD1 (5 bases). Trimming left V 3 bases short and J 5 bases short, with 10 bases between. The CDR3 contains 13 residues. In germline, CDR1 is SGHTA, CDR2 FQGNSA. CDR3 sequence (DNA): TGTGCCAGCAGCTTTGATCGGGGGACTGAAGCTTTCTTT. Its translation is CASSFDRGTEAFF. Using reference TRBV7-2 and TRBJ1-1 for the parts outside the CDR3, the full variable domain is GAGVSQSPSNKVTEKGKDVELRCDPISGHTALYWYRQSLGQGLEFLIYFQGNSAPDKSGLPSDRFSAERTGGSVSTLTIQRTQQEDSAVYLCASSFDRGTEAFFGQGTRLTVV.

This clone has a single count. The chain has TRBV7-9 and TRBJ2-7; TRBD1 matches at 9 bases. This CDR3 spans 15 amino acids. Germline V CDR1 and CDR2: SEHNR, FQNEAQ (reference sequence). The V gene end was trimmed by 5 bases and the J gene end by 0 bases; junction bases not matched to a gene: 5. The CDR3 is CASSGQGRSSYEQYF. CDR3 DNA sequence: TGTGCCAGCAGCGGACAGGGGAGGTCCTCCTACGAGCAGTACTTC.

A remark on this clone: Other DNA sequences in this sample translate to the same CDR3. The chain is built from TRBV30 and TRBJ1-5; D perhaps matches TRBD1 (5 bases). The ends were cut back, 0 bases at V and 7 bases at J, with 10 bases in the middle. From germline, CDR1 is GTSNPN and CDR2 SVGIG (reference sequence). This CDR3 is built from 13 residues. The CDR3 bases are TGTGCCTGGAGTGTAGCTGGGGGGCAGCCCCAGCATTTT. This encodes CAWSVAGGQPQHF.

This clone was recorded only once. The CDR3 region has the DNA TGTGCCAGCAGCTTAGAGGACAGGGGAAGAGGGTTAGAGACCCAGTACTTC. Its protein is CASSLEDRGRGLETQYF. The V call is TRBV7-8, the J call TRBJ2-5, with 9 positions matching TRBD1. The CDR3 contains 17 residues. Germline V gene sequence: CDR1 SGHVS, CDR2 FQNEAQ. The junction had 10 bases not matched to a gene; V was cut back by 1 base and J by 4 bases.

The rearrangement links TRBV29-1 to TRBJ1-4, with TRBD1 matching over 9 bases. V shed 7 bases and J 7 bases; nucleotides not matched to a gene: 7. In germline, CDR1 is SQVTM, CDR2 ANQGSEA. The CDR3 sequence is 13 residues long. The CDR3 region has the DNA TGCAGCGCTTTAACAGGGGGCGGTGAAAAACTGTTTTTT. Translating it yields CSALTGGGEKLFF.

V usage is TRBV6-5 and J usage is TRBJ2-1, with 11 bases that match TRBD2. After removal of 5 bases from V and 7 bases from J, the junction contained 7 bases not matched to a gene. Germline lookup yields CDR1 MNHEY and CDR2 SVGAGI. The CDR3 has 15 residues. The CDR3 DNA reads TGTGCCAGCAGTCCACTAGCGGGAGTGATGAATGAGCAGTTCTTC. Translation gives CASSPLAGVMNEQFF.

This chain joins TRBV18 and TRBJ1-2, with D possibly matching TRBD1 (6 bases). The CDR3 totals 15 residues. From germline, CDR1 is KGHSH and CDR2 LQKENI. Trimming shortened V by 2 bases and J by 0 bases, and 10 bases separated the two germline ends. The CDR3 DNA reads as TGTGCCAGCTCACCAAATCCAGGGGCTAACTATGGCTACACCTTC. As protein: CASSPNPGANYGYTF.

The V call is TRBV6-4, the J call TRBJ1-6, with D uncertain. CDR1 and CDR2 from the germline V gene are MRHNA and SNTAGT. Trimming took off 4 bases at V and 10 bases at J, with 11 bases between the two ends. CDR3 size: 13 residues. The CDR3 bases are TGTGCCAGCAGTGTCGATCTGGAGTCACCCCTCCACTTT. Its protein product is CASSVDLESPLHF.

J is TRBJ1-1 and V is TRBV2, with 7 bases identical to TRBD1. This CDR3 has 15 residues. J lost 1 base, V lost 7 bases, and 9 bases had no gene match. The germline CDR1 and CDR2 sequences are SNHLY and FYNNEI. CDR3 DNA sequence: TGTGCCAGCACCAGGAAGAGGGACAGGAACACTGAAGCTTTCTTT. Translation gives CASTRKRDRNTEAFF.